Listed below are T cell receptor beta chains from one sample, sequenced in a study of T-cell reconstitution after alpha-beta-depleted transplantation in children. TCRdb processed the PCR reads anew with MiXCR; each CDR3 protein has one entry. In the table there are approximately 350,000 distinct CDR3 sequences, roughly 14% of which are singletons. The input for sequencing was PBMCs, taken from the stem cell graft. These receptors came from a human donor who donated a stem cell graft to a child with Fanconi anemia. The CDR3 runs from the conserved cysteine through the conserved F or W. D genes are given only for firm matches. The size field is filled for only some rows; it gives once, few, many or a size class.

few | TRBJ2-7 | . | TRBV5-1 | TGCGCCAGCAGCTTCGGACAGATGATCGGCGAGCAGTACTTC | CASSFGQMIGEQYF
many | TRBJ1-4 | . | TRBV12-3/TRBV12-4 | TGTGCCAGCACCCCAAACAGGGCTGGAGAAAAACTGTTTTTT | CASTPNRAGEKLFF
. | TRBJ1-1 | . | TRBV7-9 | TGTGCCAGCAGCCCAACAGGACGGATGAACACTGAAGCTTTCTTT | CASSPTGRMNTEAFF
few | TRBJ2-1 | . | TRBV2 | TGTGCCACTATGTTTTACAATGAGCAGTTCTTC | CATMFYNEQFF
few | TRBJ2-2 | . | TRBV6-1 | TGTGCCAGCAGTGAATCGCTAGGCGGGGAGCTGTTTTTT | CASSESLGGELFF
few | TRBJ2-7 | . | TRBV5-1 | TGCGCCAGCAGCTTGGGGGCCGCCCTTGCGGACGAGCAGTACTTC | CASSLGAALADEQYF
few | TRBJ1-6 | . | TRBV4-3 | TGCGCCAGCAGCCAAGGGAGGGTTGTCCGTTCACCCCTCCACTTT | CASSQGRVVRSPLHF
many | TRBJ2-4 | . | TRBV5-1 | TGCGCCAGCAGCTTCCCAGGAGCCAAAAACATTCAGTACTTC | CASSFPGAKNIQYF
once | TRBJ2-1 | . | TRBV19 | TGTGCCAGTAGTATCTCCCATCTGGATGAGCAGTTCTTC | CASSISHLDEQFF
many | TRBJ1-5 | TRBD1 | TRBV18 | TGTGCCAGCAGCCCGACAGGGGACAATCAGCCCCAGCATTTT | CASSPTGDNQPQHF
few | TRBJ2-1 | TRBD1 | TRBV9 | TGTGCCAGCAGCTCACGGGACAGGGGGCTCTTGTTCTTC | CASSSRDRGLLFF
few | TRBJ1-1 | TRBD1 | TRBV6-5 | TGTGCCAGCAGTTACGCCTGGGTGGGACAGGGGACCCCGAACACTGAAGCTTTCTTT | CASSYAWVGQGTPNTEAFF
many | TRBJ1-1 | . | TRBV7-8 | TGTGCCAGCAGCCCGACAGAAGTGAACACTGAAGCTTTCTTT | CASSPTEVNTEAFF
. | TRBJ2-2 | TRBD2 | TRBV29-1 | TGCAGCGCAGGGAGGGACACCGGGGAGCTGTTTTTT | CSAGRDTGELFF
. | TRBJ2-7 | . | TRBV9 | TGTGCCAGCAGCGTAGCTACGCCCTCCTACGAGCAGTACTTC | CASSVATPSYEQYF
. | TRBJ2-1 | . | TRBV3-1 | TGTGCCAGCAGCGGGACAAACTCCTACAATGAGCAGTTCTTC | CASSGTNSYNEQFF
many | TRBJ1-5 | . | TRBV6-5 | TGTGCCAGCAGTTACTGGGCAGATAGCAATCAGCCCCAGCATTTT | CASSYWADSNQPQHF
. | TRBJ2-3 | TRBD2 | TRBV5-1 | TGCGCCAGCAGCTTGGATAGCGGGTTCACAGATACGCAGTATTTT | CASSLDSGFTDTQYF
many | TRBJ2-3 | TRBD1 | TRBV29-1 | TGCAGCGTTCGTAGGTGGGGACAGGGACAAGATACGCAGTATTTT | CSVRRWGQGQDTQYF
. | TRBJ1-1 | . | TRBV6-5 | TGTGCCAGCAGTTACTGGGGGACCGTGAACACTGAAGCTTTCTTT | CASSYWGTVNTEAFF
many | TRBJ2-2 | . | TRBV7-7 | TGTGCCAGCAGCTTTGAGGGGATGGACGGGGAGCTGTTTTTT | CASSFEGMDGELFF
many | TRBJ2-3 | TRBD2 | TRBV9 | TGTGCCAGCAGCTTCGATAGCGGGCCGAGCACAGATACGCAGTATTTT | CASSFDSGPSTDTQYF
many | TRBJ2-5 | . | TRBV29-1 | TGCAGCGTTGAAGATCACGGTCAAGAGACCCAGTACTTC | CSVEDHGQETQYF
few | TRBJ1-1 | . | TRBV15 | TGTGCCACCAGCAGAGGGTTGGGTGGGGGGGCCACTGAAGCTTTCTTT | CATSRGLGGGATEAFF
few | TRBJ1-2 | . | TRBV6-5 | TGTGCCAGCAGTTACGGGCAGCGCGGCCGTGGCTACACCTTC | CASSYGQRGRGYTF
. | TRBJ1-6 | . | TRBV2 | TGTGCCAGCAGTCGTCAGTCGGTCAATTCACCCCTCCACTTT | CASSRQSVNSPLHF
many | TRBJ2-1 | . | TRBV7-8 | TGTGCCAGCAGCTTCAGCGCGGTCAATGAGCAGTTCTTC | CASSFSAVNEQFF
many | TRBJ1-4 | . | TRBV7-9 | TGTGCCAGCAGCTTGAACCAGGGAAAACTGTTTTTT | CASSLNQGKLFF
few | TRBJ2-3 | . | TRBV12-3/TRBV12-4 | TGTGCCAGCAGCCGAGCGACCGGGACCGATACGCAGTATTTT | CASSRATGTDTQYF
many | TRBJ2-5 | . | TRBV20-1 | TGCAGTGCTAGAGACTACGGAGAGACCCAGTACTTC | CSARDYGETQYF
few | TRBJ2-1 | . | TRBV7-8 | TGTGCCAGCAGCTTAGGTGTCGGGGCTCCCTCCTACAATGAGCAGTTCTTC | CASSLGVGAPSYNEQFF
. | TRBJ1-2 | . | TRBV7-8 | TGTGCCAGCAGCCCTACAGCAACGAGTTCCTTCACCAACTATGGCTACACCTTC | CASSPTATSSFTNYGYTF
. | TRBJ2-3 | . | TRBV3-1 | TGTGCCTCCTGCCAAGCGCCTCTTTCCCGAGATACGCAGTATTTT | CASCQAPLSRDTQYF
. | TRBJ2-1 | . | TRBV3-1 | TGTGCCAGCAGCCGTCCGCGAGGGGTAGTCAATGAGCAGTTCTTC | CASSRPRGVVNEQFF
. | TRBJ2-1 | TRBD1 | TRBV24-1 | TGTGCCACCAGTGAAGGGACAGGGGATGAGCAGTTCTTC | CATSEGTGDEQFF
. | TRBJ2-1 | . | TRBV7-2 | TGTGCCAGCAGCTTAGCGCTGGTTAGGGACTCGGGAAATGAGCAGTTCTTC | CASSLALVRDSGNEQFF
. | TRBJ1-6 | . | TRBV30 | TGTGCCTGGAGCAACAGGGATAACCTCCACTTT | CAWSNRDNLHF
few | TRBJ2-3 | TRBD2 | TRBV4-3 | TGCGCCAGCAGCCGCCGGCCCAGCGGGGGGTTTGCAGATACGCAGTATTTT | CASSRRPSGGFADTQYF
few | TRBJ2-5 | . | TRBV30 | TGTGCCTGGAGCCAGGCTTTAGGAGAGACCCAGTACTTC | CAWSQALGETQYF
. | TRBJ2-5 | . | TRBV12-3/TRBV12-4 | TGTGCCAGCAGTTTAGGAGCAGAGACCCAGTACTTC | CASSLGAETQYF
. | TRBJ1-1 | . | TRBV9 | TGTGCCAGCAGCGTAAGCCCTACCAACACTGAAGCTTTCTTT | CASSVSPTNTEAFF
few | TRBJ1-3 | . | TRBV20-1 | TGCAGTGCTTTCAGCCGTGGCACCATATATTTT | CSAFSRGTIYF
. | TRBJ1-2 | . | TRBV12-3/TRBV12-4 | TGTGCCAGCAGTGGAGAAGGGTATGGCTACACCTTC | CASSGEGYGYTF
many | TRBJ1-4 | . | TRBV4-3 | TGCGCCAGCAGCCAGATCGGACAGGAAAAACTGTTTTTT | CASSQIGQEKLFF
many | TRBJ1-5 | . | TRBV28 | TGTGCCAGCAGTTCCCGACAGTATAATCAGCCCCAGCATTTT | CASSSRQYNQPQHF
many | TRBJ1-1 | . | TRBV27 | TGTGCCAGCAGTTCGGGGGCACGGGGGCGTAGTGAAGCTTTCTTT | CASSSGARGRSEAFF
. | TRBJ1-2 | . | TRBV20-1 | TGCAGTGCTATCGAACGGAGTCTAGGTGGCTACACCTTC | CSAIERSLGGYTF
many | TRBJ2-1 | . | TRBV7-9 | TGTGCCAGCAGCTTAGGGTCGGGGGTCAATGAGCAGTTCTTC | CASSLGSGVNEQFF
few | TRBJ2-5 | . | TRBV18 | TGTGCCAGCTCACCGACCCCGGAGACCCAGTACTTC | CASSPTPETQYF
. | TRBJ2-3 | . | TRBV7-2 | TGTGCCAGCAGCCATGCAGATACGCAGTATTTT | CASSHADTQYF
. | TRBJ1-1 | . | TRBV5-5 | TGTGCCAGCAGCTACCGCACATTCGTGGGACTCGGCACTGAAGCTTTCTTT | CASSYRTFVGLGTEAFF
. | TRBJ1-2 | . | TRBV6-6 | TGTGCCAGCAGTTACCTGGTCAGGGAAGGCTACACCTTC | CASSYLVREGYTF
. | TRBJ2-4 | TRBD1 | TRBV30 | TGTGCCTGGAGTGTCGGACAGGCTGGGGCGGACATTCAGTACTTC | CAWSVGQAGADIQYF
many | TRBJ2-6 | TRBD2 | TRBV12-3/TRBV12-4 | TGTGCCAGCTCTTCGGCGGGAGGAGACAACGTCCTGACTTTC | CASSSAGGDNVLTF
. | TRBJ1-6 | . | TRBV15 | TGTGCCACCAGCAGAGGGGATAGAGGGTCTGGTTCCCTCCACTTT | CATSRGDRGSGSLHF
many | TRBJ2-2 | . | TRBV5-5 | TGTGCCAGCAGCTTACGAGCGAACACCGGGGAGCTGTTTTTT | CASSLRANTGELFF
. | TRBJ2-3 | . | TRBV18 | TGTGCCAGCTCACCGTACTCCAAGGAAGATACGCAGTATTTT | CASSPYSKEDTQYF
few | TRBJ2-5 | . | TRBV5-1 | TGCGCCAGCAGCTTGATGGGGGGCTCGGAGACCCAGTACTTC | CASSLMGGSETQYF
few | TRBJ2-3 | . | TRBV7-4 | TGTGCCAGCAGCTTAGGGCCCCCAGCAGATACGCAGTATTTT | CASSLGPPADTQYF
. | TRBJ2-1 | TRBD2 | TRBV5-4 | TGTGCCAGCAGCTTGGCTCCAGCGGGGGGGCTCGATGAGCAGTTCTTC | CASSLAPAGGLDEQFF